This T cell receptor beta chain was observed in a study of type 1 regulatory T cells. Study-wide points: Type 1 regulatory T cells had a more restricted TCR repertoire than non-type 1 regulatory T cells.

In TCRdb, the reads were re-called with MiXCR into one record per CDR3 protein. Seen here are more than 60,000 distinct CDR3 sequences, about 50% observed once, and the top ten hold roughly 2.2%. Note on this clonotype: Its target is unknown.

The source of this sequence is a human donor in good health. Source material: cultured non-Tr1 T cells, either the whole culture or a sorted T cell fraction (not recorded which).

The CDR3 DNA reads TGTGCCAGCAGCTCCGGGGGCAGTACGAACACTGAAGCTTTCTTT. Its protein product is CASSSGGSTNTEAFF. The J gene is TRBJ1-1, the V gene TRBV7-9; TRBD1 is a possible D gene (6 bases). Germline values: CDR1 SEHNR, CDR2 FQNEAQ (reference sequence). V was cut by 4 bases and J by 1 base, with 13 bases left in between. There are 15 residues in the CDR3.